This T cell receptor beta chain was retrieved from a study of Ad26.COV2.S vaccination and SARS-CoV-2 variants (dated by TCRdb to about 2021). Concerning the study at large: Sequencing of the TCRbeta repertoire served to evaluate the specificity and breadth of SARS-CoV-2-reactive T cell receptors following Ad26.COV2.S vaccination. A total of around 32 samples were included in the TCR-sequenced set, comprising 19 Ad26.COV2.S vaccine recipients, 5 placebo recipients and 8 SARS-CoV-2 convalescent individuals.

The paper as a whole reports these results and caveats: Non-spike TCR breadth was comparable between vaccine and placebo recipients, consistent with the vaccine containing only spike. Substantial breadth of spike-specific CD8+ and CD4+ T cell responses was reported after vaccination. According to the authors, total T cell responses may have been underestimated by the TCR breadth and depth analyses. Higher spike-specific TCR breadth was observed in Ad26.COV2.S recipients than in placebo recipients (P = 0.0014).

Taken with the paper, the label for time point translates to: individuals recovered from natural SARS-CoV-2 infection. TCRbeta CDR3 regions were sequenced with the immunoSEQ Assay. After extraction, genomic DNA underwent amplification by bias-controlled multiplex PCR, followed by high-throughput sequencing. As for how the authors treated the data: Collapsing and filtering of sequences were performed to quantify the absolute abundance of each unique TCRbeta CDR3 region. T cell fraction was estimated by normalizing TCRbeta template counts to usable DNA, with usable DNA measured through amplification of reference genes found in all nucleated cells. Repertoire TCRs were annotated as SARS-CoV-2-specific when V gene, CDR3 amino acid sequence and J gene were exactly matched to a known reactive TCR set. The reference SARS-CoV-2 TCR set was derived from MIRA and filtered for enrichment in COVID-19-positive ImmuneCODE repertoires, a step that removed public or cross-reactive TCRs. Using the MIRA antigens, annotated TCRs were further analysed by specific ORF or by position within an ORF. Breadth was defined as annotated unique rearrangements over total unique productive rearrangements; depth was the summed frequency of those rearrangements. TCR breadth was compared between groups using two-sided Wilcoxon rank-sum tests. This immuneACCESS table, as held by TCRdb, lists in-frame sequences with V and J called but not all clones. Of the missing ones, under half trace to an unresolved V gene in checked studies; the others have no known cause. V, J and clone size are taken as reported in that table, and D and trimming were inferred from the DNA itself. The table for this sample lists about 7,100 clones; around 84% of them were counted only once. The ten largest account for roughly 29% of the sample.

A remark on this clone: Its antigen remains undetermined. Qualities for individual bases were not recorded, and no much larger clone is one base off.

Deletion took 5 bases off V and 2 bases off J, with a span of 16 bases between the germline ends. The CDR3 contains 17 residues, cysteine and phenylalanine counted. Only the CDR3 DNA stays, 51 bases, in frame from base 1. According to the germline V gene (reference sequence), CDR1 reads LNHDA and CDR2 reads SQIVND. This specimen was peripheral blood, taken after recovery from COVID-19. The clonotype comes from a human donor who had recovered from COVID-19. The sequence links TRBV19 to TRBJ2-6; the D call could be TRBD1 or TRBD2, with each sharing 5 bases. The DNA reads as follows: TGTGCCAGTAGTTGGGGGACCGCATCGGCTGGGGCCAACGTCCTGACTTTC. The translation is CASSWGTASAGANVLTF.